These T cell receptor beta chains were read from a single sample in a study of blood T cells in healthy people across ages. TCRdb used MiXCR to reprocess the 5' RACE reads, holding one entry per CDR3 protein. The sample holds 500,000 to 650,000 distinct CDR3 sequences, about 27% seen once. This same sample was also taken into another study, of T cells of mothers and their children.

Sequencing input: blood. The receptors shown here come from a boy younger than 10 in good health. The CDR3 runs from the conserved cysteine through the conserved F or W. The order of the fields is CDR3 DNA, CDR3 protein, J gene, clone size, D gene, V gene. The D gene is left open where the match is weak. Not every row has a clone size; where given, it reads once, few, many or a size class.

TGTGCCTGGAGCTGGACCGAAGAGACCCAGTACTTC,CAWSWTEETQYF,TRBJ2-5,few,-,TRBV30
TGTGCCAGCAGCTTAGATCCCTGGGGAAGGGCCGGGGAGCTGTTTTTT,CASSLDPWGRAGELFF,TRBJ2-2,-,-,TRBV11-2
TGTGCCAGCAGCCCACTAGGGACATATAGCGGGGGGGCGTCTTATGAGCAGTTCTTC,CASSPLGTYSGGASYEQFF,TRBJ2-1,-,TRBD2,TRBV7-3
TGTGCCAGCAGTTCGTGGCTAGCGGGAGATGAGCAGTTCTTC,CASSSWLAGDEQFF,TRBJ2-1,-,TRBD2,TRBV12-3/TRBV12-4
TGTGCCAGCAGTTTTGGTGTCTTCTCCGAGCAGTACTTC,CASSFGVFSEQYF,TRBJ2-7,-,-,TRBV28
TGTGCCAGCGGTGGATCCCGGGAGAGCGATGATCATTTCTTC,CASGGSRESDDHFF,TRBJ2-1,-,-,TRBV25-1
TGTGCCAGCAGCCCCCTCTATAGGACAGGAACCCAAGAGACCCAGTACTTC,CASSPLYRTGTQETQYF,TRBJ2-5,-,TRBD1,TRBV12-3/TRBV12-4
TGCGCCAGCAGCCAAGAAAGGAACTGGCTCTCCTACAATGAGCAGTTCTTC,CASSQERNWLSYNEQFF,TRBJ2-1,-,-,TRBV4-1
TGTGCCAGCTCACCAGGATTGAGTAATTCACCCCTCCACTTT,CASSPGLSNSPLHF,TRBJ1-6,-,-,TRBV18
TGTGCCAGCAAGCGGGACAGGGATGCAGATACGCAGTATTTT,CASKRDRDADTQYF,TRBJ2-3,-,TRBD1,TRBV11-3
TGCAGCGTCCCGGGACGTCACGAGGGCTACACCTTC,CSVPGRHEGYTF,TRBJ1-2,-,-,TRBV29-1
TGTGCCAGCAGTGAAATAGAACTCCAAGAGACCCAGTACTTC,CASSEIELQETQYF,TRBJ2-5,-,-,TRBV2
TGTGCCAGCAGCTGGACTAGCGGGCAGCCTCAACTAGCCAAAAACATTCAGTACTTC,CASSWTSGQPQLAKNIQYF,TRBJ2-4,-,TRBD2,TRBV7-2
TGCGCCAGCAGCCAAGATGGTGTGGGCGGACGCGAGCAGTACTTC,CASSQDGVGGREQYF,TRBJ2-7,-,-,TRBV4-1
TGTGCCAGCAGTTACTCGGCTAGCGGGGGCTCCGAGCAGTACTTC,CASSYSASGGSEQYF,TRBJ2-7,few,TRBD2,TRBV6-6
TGTGCCAGCAGCTTAGCGGGGCCCGGGGAGACCCAGTACTTC,CASSLAGPGETQYF,TRBJ2-5,few,TRBD2,TRBV12-3/TRBV12-4
TGTGCCAGCAGGGCGCAGGGTGGCACAGATACGCAGTATTTT,CASRAQGGTDTQYF,TRBJ2-3,few,-,TRBV2
TGCAGCGTCCTACTAAGTCCCTACGAGCAGTACTTC,CSVLLSPYEQYF,TRBJ2-7,few,-,TRBV29-1
TGTGCCAGCAGTTCCTCGGGGGGTCCAGCAGTAGAGTACTTC,CASSSSGGPAVEYF,TRBJ2-7,-,TRBD2,TRBV6-5
TGTGCCAGCAGTTCCATGTCTGGTGAGCAGTTCTTC,CASSSMSGEQFF,TRBJ2-1,-,-,TRBV27
TGTGCCAGCAGCAAGGACAGATCTCGCACTGAAGCTTTCTTT,CASSKDRSRTEAFF,TRBJ1-1,-,-,TRBV6-2/TRBV6-3
TGCAGTGCTAGAGAGAGTGTCACTGAAGCTTTCTTT,CSARESVTEAFF,TRBJ1-1,-,-,TRBV20-1
TGTGCCAGCAGCTTAGCATCCCAGCGGGAGCGCAATGAGCAGTTCTTC,CASSLASQRERNEQFF,TRBJ2-1,-,TRBD2,TRBV7-2
TGTGCCGGTATTCAGGGGAGCTCCTACAATGAGCAGTTCTTC,CAGIQGSSYNEQFF,TRBJ2-1,-,-,TRBV2
TGTGCCAGCACCATTGGGAGCTGGGAGACCCAGTACTTC,CASTIGSWETQYF,TRBJ2-5,-,-,TRBV12-3/TRBV12-4
TGCAGCGCCCACAAGGGACTGAACACCGGGGAGCTGTTTTTT,CSAHKGLNTGELFF,TRBJ2-2,few,-,TRBV29-1
TGCGCCAGCACCTCCAGGACAGGGGGCCGTGGCTACACCTTC,CASTSRTGGRGYTF,TRBJ1-2,few,TRBD1,TRBV5-1
TGTGCCAGCAGTTACAGTAGCGAGTTAACCTACAATGAGCAGTTCTTC,CASSYSSELTYNEQFF,TRBJ2-1,few,-,TRBV6-2/TRBV6-3
TGCGCCAGCAGCCGCCAAAACCCAGGGGACGAGCAGTACTTC,CASSRQNPGDEQYF,TRBJ2-7,-,-,TRBV5-1
TGTGCCAGCAGCTTGGACGGGAGTACCCACAATGAGCAGTTCTTC,CASSLDGSTHNEQFF,TRBJ2-1,-,-,TRBV5-5
TGTGCCAGTAGTATGACTCCGAGAAATGAGCAGTTCTTC,CASSMTPRNEQFF,TRBJ2-1,few,-,TRBV19
TGCAGCGTGGAGACAGGGTGGCCCACAGATACGCAGTATTTT,CSVETGWPTDTQYF,TRBJ2-3,-,TRBD1,TRBV29-1
TGTGCCAGCAGCTTAGAACCCATGAGCCAGTACTTC,CASSLEPMSQYF,TRBJ2-5,few,-,TRBV7-9
TGCAGCGTTGCCCCCGGACAGGGCGTCTACGAGCAGTACTTC,CSVAPGQGVYEQYF,TRBJ2-7,few,TRBD1,TRBV29-1
TGTGCCAGCAGCTTAGACATCGGCCAGATGGAGACCCAGTACTTC,CASSLDIGQMETQYF,TRBJ2-5,few,-,TRBV7-9
TGCAGCGTTCAGATAGCGGGAGGGTACACCGGGGAGCTGTTTTTT,CSVQIAGGYTGELFF,TRBJ2-2,-,TRBD2,TRBV29-1
TGCAGTGCTAGAAGAACAGGGGCGAGATACGAGCAGTACTTC,CSARRTGARYEQYF,TRBJ2-7,-,TRBD1,TRBV20-1
TGTGCCAGCAGCCAGTTAGACAGCCCGCGGCAAGAGACCCAGTACTTC,CASSQLDSPRQETQYF,TRBJ2-5,few,-,TRBV4-2
TGTGCCAGCAGTCTAATGACAGGCTCCAAAAACATTCAGTACTTC,CASSLMTGSKNIQYF,TRBJ2-4,-,-,TRBV28
TGTGCCAGCAGCTCCCAGTCAAGCGGTTCCCTAGGTGAGCAGTACTTC,CASSSQSSGSLGEQYF,TRBJ2-7,-,-,TRBV7-2
TGCGCCAGCAGCCAAGCCCCTGGTAGGGTCTACGAGCAGTACTTC,CASSQAPGRVYEQYF,TRBJ2-7,-,-,TRBV4-1
TGTGCCAGCAGGCCGACAGTGAAAGAGACCCAGTACTTC,CASRPTVKETQYF,TRBJ2-5,few,-,TRBV12-3/TRBV12-4
TGTGCCAGCTACATGACCGGGGAGCGGGTTCAGGGGTACTTC,CASYMTGERVQGYF,TRBJ2-4,few,-,TRBV7-2
TGCGCCAGCAGCGCGGCCCGCGGGGAGGGCCCTGAGACCCAGTACTTC,CASSAARGEGPETQYF,TRBJ2-5,-,TRBD2,TRBV5-1
TGTGCCAGCAGCTCCTGGACAGGGGGCGAGGAGACCCAGTACTTC,CASSSWTGGEETQYF,TRBJ2-5,few,TRBD1,TRBV7-9
TGCAGCGTTAGCGGTCTTAAACAAGAGACCCAGTACTTC,CSVSGLKQETQYF,TRBJ2-5,few,-,TRBV29-1
TGTGCCTGGTTCGGGGGCACTCTCCGGGAGCAGTACTTC,CAWFGGTLREQYF,TRBJ2-7,-,-,TRBV30
TGTGCCAGCAGTTTCGGGCAGGGATCCACTTACGAGCAGTACTTC,CASSFGQGSTYEQYF,TRBJ2-7,-,-,TRBV28
TGTGCCAGCAGCTTAGGAGGACTAGCACCCTACGAGCAGTACTTC,CASSLGGLAPYEQYF,TRBJ2-7,few,TRBD2,TRBV7-2
TGTGCCAGCAGTGAAGACCACGAGCAGTACTTC,CASSEDHEQYF,TRBJ2-7,-,-,TRBV25-1
TGTGCCAGCAGCTTAGAGGGCCACAGGGGCAATGAGCAGTTCTTC,CASSLEGHRGNEQFF,TRBJ2-1,few,TRBD1,TRBV7-9
TGCAGCGTTGCCAGGGGAGATGAGCAGTTCTTC,CSVARGDEQFF,TRBJ2-1,few,-,TRBV29-1
TGTGCCATCAGTGACAGTTCCTCTGGAAACACCATATATTTT,CAISDSSSGNTIYF,TRBJ1-3,few,-,TRBV10-3
TGTGCCAGTAGGGCAGGGGGACCCTCTGGGGCCAACGTCCTGACTTTC,CASRAGGPSGANVLTF,TRBJ2-6,-,TRBD1,TRBV19